A single sample gave rise to the 28 T cell receptor beta chains below, sequenced in a study of T-cell reconstitution after alpha-beta-depleted transplantation in children. Construction of the TCRbeta library involved unique molecular identifiers. MiXCR was run by TCRdb on the PCR reads, yielding one entry per CDR3 protein. The table shows around 240,000 distinct CDR3 sequences, with over 9.5% occurring only once. The material was PBMCs from the stem cell graft donor, obtained from the stem cell graft. The origin of the receptors is a human donor who donated a stem cell graft to a child with SCID.

This clonotype was seen many times. V and J are TRBV5-1 and TRBJ2-3, with D uncertain. Germline V gene sequence: CDR1 SGHRS, CDR2 YFSETQ. V was clipped by 0 bases and J by 4 bases, with 12 bases between them. The length of the CDR3 is 15 residues. CDR3 DNA sequence: TGCGCCAGCAGCTTGGGACTGGCCGTGTCAGATACGCAGTATTTT. Translation: CASSLGLAVSDTQYF.

A few counts support this clonotype. The chain is built from TRBV20-1 and TRBJ1-2, with 9 bases aligning to TRBD1. This CDR3 comprises 13 residues. The ends lost 3 bases at V and 6 bases at J; junction bases unmatched: 5. Germline-derived CDR1 and CDR2 are DFQATT and SNEGSKA (reference sequence). CDR3 region: CSASRTGADGYTF. Here the CDR3 DNA reads TGCAGTGCTAGTCGGACAGGGGCGGATGGCTACACCTTC.

This clonotype was found many times. The gene calls are TRBV7-9 and TRBJ1-6, with a weak D call TRBD1 (5 bases). CDR1 is SEHNR, CDR2 FQNEAQ, per germline (reference sequence). Trimming shortened V by 1 base and J by 6 bases, and 10 bases separated the two germline ends. This CDR3 has 15 residues. The chain's CDR3 is CASSLGQGANSPLHF. As DNA, the CDR3 is TGTGCCAGCAGCTTAGGGCAGGGTGCTAATTCACCCCTCCACTTT.

The chain is built from TRBV7-2 and TRBJ2-1; D unclear. Germline V lookup: CDR1 SGHTA, CDR2 FQGNSA. Between the trimmed V and J ends, which lost 5 bases and 5 bases, there was a span of 7 bases. The CDR3 is 12 amino acids. The CDR3 region has the DNA TGTGCCAGCAGCCTATATCACAATGAGCAGTTCTTC. Protein: CASSLYHNEQFF.

This clonotype was seen ten or more times. V usage is TRBV2 and J usage is TRBJ2-3; a weak D match, TRBD1 (5 bases). The CDR3 covers 11 residues. Germline V gene data show CDR1 as SNHLY and CDR2 as FYNNEI. V was cut by 4 bases and J by 15 bases, with 14 bases left in between. As DNA, the CDR3 is TGTGCCAGCAGTGCGAGGACAATTAGATATTTT. It specifies CASSARTIRYF.

This clonotype appeared many times. The V and J genes are TRBV5-1 and TRBJ2-3, with 7 nucleotides matching TRBD2. The CDR3 has 16 residues. CDR1 SGHRS and CDR2 YFSETQ come from the germline V gene. Trimming cost V 0 bases and J 2 bases; bases outside gene matches: 6. CDR3 bases: TGCGCCAGCAGCTTGGGACTAGCAGACAACACAGATACGCAGTATTTT. Amino acids: CASSLGLADNTDTQYF.

This clonotype came up many times. The V gene is TRBV5-1, the J gene TRBJ1-2; D call uncertain. In germline, CDR1 is SGHRS, CDR2 YFSETQ. CDR3 length equals 13 residues. Trimming removed 1 base at V and 6 bases at J, with 10 bases between. The CDR3 nucleotides are TGCGCCAGCAGCTTGAATTTGTTAGATGGCTACACCTTC. Translating gives CASSLNLLDGYTF.

This clonotype was seen repeatedly, ten times or more. The rearrangement joins TRBV7-3 to TRBJ2-1, with 8 bases matching TRBD2. The germline gives CDR1 SGHTA, CDR2 FQGTGA. The CDR3 totals 17 residues. J lost 0 bases, V lost 5 bases, and 9 bases had no gene match. The CDR3 bases are TGTGCCAGCAGCCCTGGGGGCGGGGGGTTCTCCTACAATGAGCAGTTCTTC. It is translated as CASSPGGGGFSYNEQFF.

This clonotype was seen many times. The chain combines TRBV2 with TRBJ1-1; D not resolved. Germline CDR1 reads SNHLY; CDR2 reads FYNNEI. The CDR3 runs 12 residues. V was pared by 8 bases and J by 0 bases, with 7 bases between. This CDR3 reads CASAVVNTEAFF. CDR3 DNA: TGTGCCAGCGCAGTAGTGAACACTGAAGCTTTCTTT.

The sample holds many counts of this clonotype. The gene calls are TRBV10-3 and TRBJ1-6; D is possibly TRBD1 (6 bases). Germline V lookup: CDR1 ENHRY, CDR2 SYGVKD. V was clipped by 3 bases and J by 3 bases, with 15 bases between them. This CDR3 comprises 17 residues. CDR3 residues: CAISETTGTSYNSPLHF. The CDR3 DNA reads as TGTGCCATCAGTGAAACTACAGGGACCAGCTATAATTCACCCCTCCACTTT.

This clonotype was found many times. The V call is TRBV9, the J call TRBJ2-1; possible D gene TRBD1, 6 bases. Looked up from germline, CDR1 is SGDLS and CDR2 is YYNGEE. The ends were cut back, 3 bases at V and 6 bases at J, with 13 bases in the middle. The CDR3 has 14 residues. The CDR3 reads CASSGGPFGNEQFF. The DNA of the CDR3 is TGTGCCAGCAGCGGGGGGCCCTTTGGCAATGAGCAGTTCTTC.

In its sample, this clonotype was seen many times. The gene calls are TRBV2 and TRBJ1-1; no definite D call. This CDR3 has 15 amino acids. Trimming pared 4 bases from V and 0 bases from J, leaving 12 bases between. CDR1 is SNHLY, CDR2 FYNNEI, per germline. CDR3 nucleotides: TGTGCCAGCAGTGGGCGTTCAGAGCTGAACACTGAAGCTTTCTTT. This sequence encodes CASSGRSELNTEAFF.

This clonotype was observed at least ten times. The rearrangement links TRBV5-1 to TRBJ2-7, with TRBD1 identical over 9 bases. Germline-derived CDR1 and CDR2 are SGHRS and YFSETQ. The CDR3 has 14 amino acids. With 4 bases clipped from V and 4 bases from J, the junction kept 6 bases outside the gene matches. CDR3 DNA: TGCGCCAGCAGCGGGACGACAGGGGGGTACGAGCAGTACTTC. As protein: CASSGTTGGYEQYF. Full variable domain (outside the CDR3, taken from reference TRBV5-1 and TRBJ2-7): KAGVTQTPRYLIKTRGQQVTLSCSPISGHRSVSWYQQTPGQGLQFLFEYFSETQRNKGNFPGRFSGRQFSNSRSEMNVSTLELGDSALYLCASSGTTGGYEQYFGPGTRLTVT.

The sample holds many counts of this clonotype. V usage is TRBV5-1 and J usage is TRBJ2-1; D gene ambiguous. Trimming stripped 0 bases from V and 0 bases from J, with 10 bases between. The CDR3 is made up of 16 amino acids. Germline-derived CDR1 and CDR2 are SGHRS and YFSETQ. The CDR3 sequence is CASSLGPAPSYNEQFF. CDR3 in DNA: TGCGCCAGCAGCTTGGGACCAGCTCCCTCCTACAATGAGCAGTTCTTC.

On this clonotype: A much more abundant neighbour one base away suggests this may be a read error. The V and J genes are TRBV5-1 and TRBJ1-6, with 8 nucleotides matching TRBD1. There are 14 residues in the CDR3. In germline, CDR1 is SGHRS, CDR2 YFSETQ. This CDR3 reads CASSVDRVESPLPF. The CDR3 nucleotides read TGCGCCAGCAGCGTGGACAGGGTAGAGTCACCCCTCCCCTTT.

This clonotype was counted at least ten times. The CDR3 DNA sequence: TGCAGCGGGTGGGAGTCAGGGCGCGAGCAGTACTTC. This gives the protein CSGWESGREQYF. The V call is TRBV29-1, the J call TRBJ2-7; possibly TRBD1 or TRBD2 for D (5 bases each). The germline V gene has CDR1 SQVTM and CDR2 ANQGSEA. The CDR3 consists of 12 residues. Deletions cut 7 bases from V and 6 bases from J, with 16 bases between.

This clonotype was seen a few times. The V and J genes are TRBV20-1 and TRBJ1-2; D unclear. The germline gives CDR1 DFQATT, CDR2 SNEGSKA (reference sequence). This CDR3 comprises 12 residues. Deletions cut 7 bases from V and 2 bases from J, with 11 bases between. The CDR3: CSGLIANYGYTF. In DNA, the CDR3 is TGCAGTGGACTCATCGCGAACTATGGCTACACCTTC.

This clonotype was counted ten times or more. The V and J genes are TRBV9 and TRBJ1-2, with TRBD1 matching 7 bases. CDR1 and CDR2 from the germline V gene are SGDLS and YYNGEE. The trim removed 2 bases at V and 3 bases at J, leaving 4 bases unmatched. This CDR3 is built from 14 residues. The CDR3: CASSVWDSDYGYTF. The CDR3 DNA follows: TGTGCCAGCAGCGTCTGGGACAGCGACTATGGCTACACCTTC.

J is TRBJ2-7 and V is TRBV20-1; TRBD1 aligns across 7 bases. CDR1 DFQATT and CDR2 SNEGSKA come from the germline V gene (reference sequence). This CDR3 has 13 amino acids. The CDR3, as DNA: TGCAATAACAACCTGGGACAGAGATACGAGCAGTACTTC. This encodes CNNNLGQRYEQYF.

There are many counts of this clonotype. This rearrangement joins TRBV7-9 to TRBJ1-4; D unclear. This CDR3 region has 15 residues. V shed 5 bases and J shed 0 bases, with 10 bases lying between them. Germline V gives CDR1 SEHNR, CDR2 FQNEAQ (reference sequence). This CDR3 is CASSRAVATNEKLFF. The CDR3 coding sequence is TGTGCCAGCAGCCGGGCCGTAGCAACTAATGAAAAACTGTTTTTT.

This clonotype was counted a few times. This chain links TRBV4-1 with TRBJ2-7; D unclear. Trimming left V 6 bases short and J 2 bases short, with 14 bases between. Germline assignment: CDR1 MGHRA and CDR2 YSYEKL. The CDR3 length is 14 residues. In DNA, the CDR3 is TGCGCCAGCAGGCTAACGGCCGGAGCCTACGAGCAGTACTTC. Protein: CASRLTAGAYEQYF.

This chain links TRBV9 with TRBJ2-2; TRBD1 aligns across 7 bases. Germline CDR1 and CDR2: SGDLS and YYNGEE. V lost 4 bases, J lost 4 bases, and 10 bases stayed unmatched. This CDR3 spans 16 amino acids. The chain's CDR3 is CASSPQGIEGTGELFF. The CDR3 nucleotides are TGTGCCAGCAGCCCACAGGGGATTGAGGGCACCGGGGAGCTGTTTTTT.

J is TRBJ2-3 and V is TRBV6-5; a weak D match, TRBD2 (7 bases). V lost 6 bases, J lost 1 base, and 17 bases lay in between. The germline CDR1 and CDR2 sequences are MNHEY and SVGAGI. The CDR3 consists of 16 residues. CDR3: CASRRTSEGGTDTQYF. CDR3 DNA sequence: TGTGCCAGCAGACGCACTAGCGAGGGGGGCACAGATACGCAGTATTTT.

This clonotype was found many times. The rearrangement links TRBV7-2 to TRBJ1-1; D not resolved. Germline assignment: CDR1 SGHTA and CDR2 FQGNSA. This CDR3 is built from 16 residues. Trimming took off 5 bases at V and 1 base at J, with 17 bases between the two ends. The CDR3 here is CASSLQRRRGNTEAFF. CDR3 DNA sequence: TGTGCCAGCAGCCTCCAGCGGCGGCGGGGGAACACTGAAGCTTTCTTT.

This clonotype was counted ten times or more. The V call is TRBV28, the J call TRBJ2-3; possible D gene TRBD2, 7 bases. Germline V gene data show CDR1 as MDHEN and CDR2 as SYDVKM. The length of the CDR3 is 14 residues. The V gene lost 6 bases and the J gene lost 5 bases, with 15 bases spanning the gap. CDR3 in DNA: TGTGCCAGCAGCGAGGGGGGAGGGCTAGATACGCAGTATTTT. Its protein product is CASSEGGGLDTQYF.

This clonotype was recorded a few times. The junction and the germline gene differ at one end; a read error may be behind it. This chain joins TRBV20-1 and TRBJ2-7, with 10 nucleotides matching TRBD1. The CDR3 consists of 15 residues. Germline loops: CDR1 DFQATT, CDR2 SNEGSKA (reference sequence). The CDR3 DNA follows: TGCTGTGCTGCCCGACAGGGGGCCGCCTCCTACGAGCAGTACTTC. Encoded protein: CCAARQGAASYEQYF.

This chain uses TRBV12-5 with TRBJ1-5; D gene uncertain. This CDR3 has 11 residues. CDR1 is LGHNT and CDR2 is FRNRAP in the germline V gene. The ends were cut back, 5 bases at V and 6 bases at J, with 5 bases in the middle. The CDR3 DNA follows: TGTGCTAGTGGTCATTTTCAGCCCCAGCATTTT. It codes for CASGHFQPQHF.

Ten or more counts support this clonotype. The V call is TRBV3-1, the J call TRBJ2-7, with D possibly matching TRBD1 (5 bases). The V gene lost 1 base and the J gene lost 3 bases, with 13 bases spanning the gap. The CDR3 is 15 residues long. Germline V gives CDR1 LGHDT, CDR2 YNNKEL (reference sequence). CDR3 loop: CASSQGSQVLYEQYF. CDR3 nucleotides: TGTGCCAGCAGCCAAGGGTCACAGGTACTCTACGAGCAGTACTTC.